These 24 T cell receptor beta chains came from one sample sequenced in a study of cytomegalovirus exposure and HLA in healthy donors. The PCR was carried out with 60 Vbeta primers and 13 Jbeta primers. Generated by immunoSEQ multiplex PCR, the TCRdb table keeps only in-frame clones and is missing some. This repertoire shows roughly 130,000 clones, 66% found once; its top ten account for 1.5%. The sample comprised PBMCs. These receptor sequences come from a man aged 18 to 29 in good health and CMV-seronegative.

V is TRBV7-9 and J is TRBJ2-2; D unclear. Germline V gene data show CDR1 as SEHNR and CDR2 as FQNEAQ (reference sequence). Between the trimmed V and J ends, which lost 2 bases and 7 bases, there was a span of 5 bases. The CDR3 runs to 12 residues. CDR3: CASSLPRGELFF. The CDR3, as DNA: TGTGCCAGCAGCTTACCCCGCGGGGAGCTGTTTTTT.

J is TRBJ2-7 and V is TRBV2; no clear D gene. Germline CDR1 and CDR2: SNHLY and FYNNEI. The ends were cut back, 8 bases at V and 2 bases at J, with 7 bases in the middle. The CDR3 runs to 11 residues. The DNA of the CDR3 is TGTGCCAGCGATGGAGCCTACGAGCAGTACTTC. This sequence encodes CASDGAYEQYF.

The sample holds one count of this clone. The chain combines TRBV6-4 with TRBJ2-1; 7 bases match TRBD2. Germline V CDR1 and CDR2: MRHNA, SNTAGT. V gave up 2 bases and J gave up 0 bases; unmatched junction bases: 1. CDR3 size: 15 residues. Here the CDR3 DNA reads TGTGCCAGCAGTGACCGCGGGAGCTCCTACAATGAGCAGTTCTTC. It is translated as CASSDRGSSYNEQFF.

The chain combines TRBV10-1 with TRBJ2-7, with D possibly being TRBD2 (5 bases). The CDR3 length is 14 residues. CDR1 WNHNN and CDR2 SYGVQD come from the germline V gene (reference sequence). V was cut by 4 bases and J by 7 bases, with 17 bases left in between. CDR3 in amino acids: CASSGNVSPGEQYF. The CDR3 coding sequence is TGCGCCAGCAGTGGAAACGTTTCCCCGGGAGAGCAGTACTTC.

As concerns this clone: One end of the junction is discordant with germline, which a read error may explain. The CDR3 reads CSSSPGDPYEQYF. The CDR3 DNA reads TGTTCCAGCAGCCCAGGGGACCCCTACGAGCAGTACTTC. The J gene is TRBJ2-7, the V gene TRBV7-9, with D tentatively TRBD1 (6 bases). The CDR3 length is 13 residues. The germline V gene encodes CDR1 SEHNR and CDR2 FQNEAQ (reference sequence).

J is TRBJ2-2 and V is TRBV30; D is uncertain. Trimming removed 1 base from V and 7 bases from J, with 4 bases in between. Germline-derived CDR1 and CDR2 are GTSNPN and SVGIG (reference sequence). The CDR3 loop spans 11 amino acids. The CDR3 loop is CAWSAGGELFF. CDR3 coding DNA: TGTGCCTGGAGTGCCGGCGGGGAGCTGTTTTTT. The whole variable domain, filled in from reference TRBV30 and TRBJ2-2, reads SQTIHQWPATLVQPVGSPLSLECTVEGTSNPNLYWYRQAAGRGLQLLFYSVGIGQISSEVPQNLSASRPQDRQFILSSKKLLLSDSGFYLCAWSAGGELFFGEGSRLTVL.

The genes are TRBV29-1 and TRBJ2-5; D gene unclear. V dropped 5 bases and J dropped 3 bases, with 10 bases sitting between them. Looked up from germline, CDR1 is SQVTM and CDR2 is ANQGSEA. The length of the CDR3 is 12 residues. The CDR3 sequence: CSVSSGEETQYF. Here the CDR3 DNA reads TGCAGCGTTAGTTCTGGAGAAGAGACCCAGTACTTC.

This clone was detected only once. V is TRBV2 and J is TRBJ2-7; TRBD1 aligns across 8 bases. The germline V gene encodes CDR1 SNHLY and CDR2 FYNNEI. The CDR3 covers 12 residues. V lost 6 bases and J lost 3; bases outside the gene matches: 1. The CDR3 region is CASRDRVYEQYF. Here the CDR3 DNA reads TGTGCCAGCAGGGACAGGGTCTACGAGCAGTACTTC.

This clone was recorded only once. One end of the junction fails to match germline, which may point to a read error. The chain carries TRBV7-9 and TRBJ1-5; tentative D call: TRBD1 (6 bases). Germline CDR1 and CDR2: SEHNR and FQNEAQ (reference sequence). This CDR3 is built from 12 residues. DNA of the CDR3: TGTTCCAGCAGTCAAGGGGGTCAGCCCCAGCATTTT. Residues: CSSSQGGQPQHF. Full variable domain (rest looked up from reference TRBV7-9 and TRBJ1-5): DTGVSQNPRHKITKRGQNVTFRCDPISEHNRLYWYRQTLGQGPEFLTYFQNEAQLEKSRLLSDRFSAERPKGSFSTLEIQRTEQGDSAMYLCSSSQGGQPQHFGDGTRLSIL.

The rearrangement uses TRBV10-3 and TRBJ1-5; 7 bases map to TRBD1. Unmatched junction bases numbered 2, after V lost 4 bases and J lost 5 bases. Germline V gives CDR1 ENHRY, CDR2 SYGVKD. The CDR3 sequence is 13 residues long. CDR3 in DNA: TGTGCCATCAGTGTAGGGACAGATCAGCCCCAGCATTTT. The encoded protein is CAISVGTDQPQHF.

The table lists this clone with a count of one. V usage is TRBV27 and J usage is TRBJ2-1, with 10 bases matching TRBD2. The CDR3 extends over 16 amino acids. The trim removed 6 bases at V and 3 bases at J, leaving 8 bases unmatched. Germline loops: CDR1 MNHEY, CDR2 SMNVEV (reference sequence). In DNA form, the CDR3 reads TGTGCCAGCAGACCCTCAGGGACTAGCGTCTACAATGAGCAGTTCTTC. Encoded protein: CASRPSGTSVYNEQFF.

The chain carries TRBV4-2 and TRBJ2-3, with TRBD2 matching over 7 bases. Losses at the gene ends were 5 bases for V and 0 bases for J; bases not matched to a gene: 8. From germline, CDR1 is LGHNA and CDR2 YNFKEQ. This CDR3 has 16 residues. The CDR3 nucleotides are TGTGCCAGCAGCAAAATCAGCGGGGTTAGCACAGATACGCAGTATTTT. Its protein is CASSKISGVSTDTQYF.

The chain uses TRBV4-2 and TRBJ2-3; D is perhaps TRBD2 (6 bases). The V and J ends lost 0 bases and 6 bases respectively, with 16 bases between them. The V gene's germline CDR1 is LGHNA and CDR2 YNFKEQ. The CDR3 covers 16 residues. CDR3 sequence reads: CASSQEAVTRGDTQYF. CDR3 DNA: TGTGCCAGCAGCCAAGAAGCGGTGACCCGGGGGGATACGCAGTATTTT.

This clone has a single count. The rearrangement joins TRBV7-8 to TRBJ1-1, with D perhaps matching TRBD1 (5 bases). CDR3 length equals 15 residues. CDR1 and CDR2 (germline): SGHVS, FQNEAQ. Trimming shortened V by 4 bases and J by 0 bases, and 12 bases separated the two germline ends. The CDR3: CASSSRGYLNTEAFF. The CDR3 DNA sequence: TGTGCCAGCAGCTCCCGGGGGTACCTGAACACTGAAGCTTTCTTT.

V and J are TRBV28 and TRBJ1-2, with D possibly TRBD1 on 6 matching bases. The length of the CDR3 is 11 residues. Trimming left V 9 bases short and J 7 bases short, with 12 bases between. Germline loops: CDR1 MDHEN, CDR2 SYDVKM. The CDR3 loop reads CASTQGFGYTF. CDR3 coding DNA: TGTGCCAGTACACAGGGCTTTGGCTACACCTTC.

This chain uses TRBV18 with TRBJ2-7; D gene unclear. Germline V gene sequence: CDR1 KGHSH, CDR2 LQKENI. This CDR3 spans 12 amino acids. V gave up 8 bases and J gave up 1 base, with 9 bases separating them. The CDR3, as DNA: TGTGCCAGCACCACAGAGTCCTACGAGCAGTACTTC. It is translated as CASTTESYEQYF.

This chain links TRBV6-5 with TRBJ1-3; D gene uncertain. The CDR3 is 14 residues long. CDR1 is MNHEY, CDR2 SVGAGI, per germline. Deletions cut 2 bases from V and 8 bases from J, with 13 bases between. As DNA, the CDR3 is TGTGCCAGCAGTTACGGAGGCCCGGTGGACACCATATATTTT. This encodes CASSYGGPVDTIYF.

This clone was detected only a few times. This chain joins TRBV7-9 and TRBJ2-5; D gene ambiguous. Germline CDR1 is SEHNR and CDR2 is FQNEAQ (reference sequence). CDR3 length equals 13 residues. V lost 5 bases and J lost 5, with 12 bases in between. CDR3 residues: CASSPPVLETQYF. CDR3 bases: TGTGCCAGCAGCCCCCCGGTCCTGGAGACCCAGTACTTC.

This clone was detected a few times. The chain employs TRBV6-5 and TRBJ1-6; 7 bases match TRBD1. Losses at the gene ends were 6 bases for V and 9 bases for J; bases not matched to a gene: 8. From germline, CDR1 is MNHEY and CDR2 SVGAGI. This CDR3 has 14 residues. The CDR3 loop reads CASRRQGLGSPLHF. The CDR3 coding sequence is TGTGCCAGCAGAAGACAGGGATTGGGTTCACCCCTCCACTTT.

This clone was seen just once. V and J are TRBV6-4 and TRBJ2-2, with D uncertain. Germline lookup yields CDR1 MRHNA and CDR2 SNTAGT. This CDR3 has 14 amino acids. V lost 2 bases, J lost 2 bases, and 6 bases lay in between. The CDR3 nucleotides read TGTGCCAGCAGTGACGGGCCAAACACCGGGGAGCTGTTTTTT. Protein product: CASSDGPNTGELFF.

The chain is built from TRBV9 and TRBJ2-2; D unresolved. Per germline, CDR1 SGDLS and CDR2 YYNGEE. V gave up 0 bases and J gave up 1 base, with 7 bases separating them. CDR3 length equals 15 residues. The CDR3 loop reads CASSVASRNTGELFF. CDR3 nucleotide sequence: TGTGCCAGCAGCGTAGCTTCCCGGAACACCGGGGAGCTGTTTTTT.

This clone is termed medium-sized. The chain uses TRBV10-3 and TRBJ2-2; possibly TRBD2 for D (6 bases). The CDR3 has 16 amino acids. The ends were cut back, 4 bases at V and 4 bases at J, with 16 bases in the middle. Germline values: CDR1 ENHRY, CDR2 SYGVKD. The DNA of the CDR3 is TGTGCCATCAGTGTGACCGACGGGAGCGGCACCGGGGAGCTGTTTTTT. As protein: CAISVTDGSGTGELFF.

This chain joins TRBV6-6 and TRBJ2-4; TRBD2 is a possible D gene (5 bases). The germline V and J ends were trimmed by 2 bases and 3 bases, with 11 bases remaining between them. Germline V gene lookup returns CDR1 MNHNY and CDR2 SVGAGI (reference sequence). The CDR3 loop spans 15 amino acids. CDR3 in amino acids: CASSYGSPGKNIQYF. Here the CDR3 DNA reads TGTGCCAGCAGTTACGGGAGTCCGGGCAAAAACATTCAGTACTTC.

The rearrangement uses TRBV6-5 and TRBJ2-3, with D possibly TRBD1 on 6 matching bases. CDR1 is MNHEY and CDR2 is SVGAGI in the germline V gene. The CDR3 covers 15 residues. Trimming took 8 bases from V and 0 from J, leaving 15 bases between them. The DNA for the CDR3 is TGTGCCAGCTCCACCCCAGGGGCTAGCACAGATACGCAGTATTTT. Its translation is CASSTPGASTDTQYF.